This T cell receptor beta chain emerged from a study of T cells after yellow fever vaccination. Overall study context: SMART-Seq v4 Ultra Low Input handled preparation of low-cell-number fractions. Study findings and constraints: Though it reached lower strength, the secondary response hit its peak faster, day 5 versus 15.

The table lists this clonotype with many counts. Production of TCR cDNA was by 5'RACE template switching, which also added a universal primer site and UMIs. TCRdb analysed the 5' RACE reads with MiXCR anew, one entry per CDR3 protein. Altogether some 16,000 distinct CDR3 sequences are present, 4% being singletons, with the ten largest covering over 0.4%. CDR3 length equals 17 residues. CDR1 and CDR2 from the germline V gene are ENHRY and SYGVKD. The germline V and J ends were trimmed by 4 bases and 3 bases, with 22 bases remaining between them. The chain uses TRBV10-3 and TRBJ2-7, with D tentatively TRBD1 or TRBD2 (7 bases each). The source is a young man who received the YFV17D yellow fever vaccine. The specimen was PBMCs, either bulk or a sorted T-cell subset (CD4+, CD8+, memory, or dextramer-sorted; not recorded which), collected 15 days after the yellow fever booster vaccination. The CDR3 loop reads CAISAPSGGRTGYEQYF. CDR3 DNA: TGTGCCATCAGTGCCCCGTCCGGGGGGCGGACAGGCTACGAGCAGTACTTC.